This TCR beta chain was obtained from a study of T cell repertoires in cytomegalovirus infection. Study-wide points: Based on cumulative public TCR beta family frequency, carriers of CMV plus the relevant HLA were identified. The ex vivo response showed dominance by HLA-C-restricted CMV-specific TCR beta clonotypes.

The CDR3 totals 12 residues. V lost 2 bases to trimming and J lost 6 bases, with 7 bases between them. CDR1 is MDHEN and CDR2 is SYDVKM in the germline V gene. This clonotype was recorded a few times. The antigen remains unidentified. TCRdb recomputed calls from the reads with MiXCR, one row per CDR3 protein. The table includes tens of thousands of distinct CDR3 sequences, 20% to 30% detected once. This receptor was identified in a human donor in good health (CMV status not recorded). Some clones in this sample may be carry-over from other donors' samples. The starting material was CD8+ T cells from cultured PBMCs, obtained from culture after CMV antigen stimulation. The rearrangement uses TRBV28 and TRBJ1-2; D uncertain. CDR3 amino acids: CASSLPSNGYTF. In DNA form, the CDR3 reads TGTGCCAGCAGTTTACCCTCTAATGGCTACACCTTC.